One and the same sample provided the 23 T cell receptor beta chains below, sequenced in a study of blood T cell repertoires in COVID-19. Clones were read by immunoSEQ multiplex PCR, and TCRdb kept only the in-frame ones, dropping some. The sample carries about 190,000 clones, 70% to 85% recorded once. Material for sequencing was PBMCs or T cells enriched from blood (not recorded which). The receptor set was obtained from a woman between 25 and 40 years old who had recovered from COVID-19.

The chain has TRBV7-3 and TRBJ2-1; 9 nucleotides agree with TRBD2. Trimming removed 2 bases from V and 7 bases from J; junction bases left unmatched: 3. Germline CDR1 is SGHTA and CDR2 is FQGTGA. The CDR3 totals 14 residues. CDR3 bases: TGTGCCAGCAGCTTAGCGGGAGGGCCAAATGAGCAGTTCTTC. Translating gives CASSLAGGPNEQFF.

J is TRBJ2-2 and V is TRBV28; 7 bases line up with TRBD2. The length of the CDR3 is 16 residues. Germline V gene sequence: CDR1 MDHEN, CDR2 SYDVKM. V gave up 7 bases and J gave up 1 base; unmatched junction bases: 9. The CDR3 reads CASIPGGSLNTGELFF. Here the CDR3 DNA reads TGTGCCAGCATTCCCGGGGGGAGTTTGAACACCGGGGAGCTGTTTTTT.

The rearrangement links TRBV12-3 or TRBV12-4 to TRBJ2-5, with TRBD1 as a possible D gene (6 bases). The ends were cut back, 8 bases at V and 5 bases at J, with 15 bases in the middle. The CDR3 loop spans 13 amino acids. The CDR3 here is CASSFQGMETQYF. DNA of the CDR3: TGTGCCAGCTCTTTCCAGGGGATGGAGACCCAGTACTTC.

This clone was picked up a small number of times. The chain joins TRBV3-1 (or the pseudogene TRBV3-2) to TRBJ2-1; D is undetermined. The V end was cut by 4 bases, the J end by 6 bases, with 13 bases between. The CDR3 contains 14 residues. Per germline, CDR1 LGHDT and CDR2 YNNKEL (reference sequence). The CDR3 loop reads CASSPFPGFNEQFF. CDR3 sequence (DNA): TGTGCCAGCAGCCCTTTCCCAGGCTTCAATGAGCAGTTCTTC.

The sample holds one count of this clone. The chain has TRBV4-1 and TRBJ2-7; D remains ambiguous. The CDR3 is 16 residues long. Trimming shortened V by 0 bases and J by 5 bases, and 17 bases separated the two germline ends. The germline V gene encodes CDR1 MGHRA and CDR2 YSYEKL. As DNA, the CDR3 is TGCGCCAGCAGCCAAGATGCGGATAGTATTACGGACGAGCAGTACGTC. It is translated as CASSQDADSITDEQYV.

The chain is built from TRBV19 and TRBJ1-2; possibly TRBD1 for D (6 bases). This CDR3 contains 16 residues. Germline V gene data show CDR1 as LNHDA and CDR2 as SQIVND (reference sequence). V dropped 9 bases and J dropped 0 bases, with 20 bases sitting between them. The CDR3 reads CASVTRGGRTNYGYTF. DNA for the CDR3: TGTGCCAGCGTGACCAGGGGTGGCAGGACTAACTATGGCTACACCTTC.

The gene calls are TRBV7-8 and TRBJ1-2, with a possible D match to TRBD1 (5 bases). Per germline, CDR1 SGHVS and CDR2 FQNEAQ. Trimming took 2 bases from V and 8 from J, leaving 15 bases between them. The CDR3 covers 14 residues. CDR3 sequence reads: CASSLIRQGGGYTF. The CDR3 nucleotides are TGTGCCAGCAGCTTAATTCGGCAGGGAGGCGGCTACACCTTC.

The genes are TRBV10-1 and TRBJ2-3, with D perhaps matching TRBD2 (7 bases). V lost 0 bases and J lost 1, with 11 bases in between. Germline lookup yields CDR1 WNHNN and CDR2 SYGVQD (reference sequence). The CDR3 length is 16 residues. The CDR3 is CASSESGGGRTDTQYF. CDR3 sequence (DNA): TGCGCCAGCAGTGAGTCGGGGGGGGGCCGCACAGATACGCAGTATTTT.

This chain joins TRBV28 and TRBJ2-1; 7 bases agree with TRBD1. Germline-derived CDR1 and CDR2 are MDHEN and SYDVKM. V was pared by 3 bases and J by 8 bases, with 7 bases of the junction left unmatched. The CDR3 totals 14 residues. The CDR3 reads CASSFTGERYEQFF. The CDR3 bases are TGTGCCAGCAGTTTCACAGGGGAGAGATATGAGCAGTTCTTC.

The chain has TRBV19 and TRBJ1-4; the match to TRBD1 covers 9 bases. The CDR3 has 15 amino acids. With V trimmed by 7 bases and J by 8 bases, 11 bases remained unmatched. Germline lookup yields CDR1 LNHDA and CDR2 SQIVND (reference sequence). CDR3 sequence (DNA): TGTGCCAGTACCCCAAGGACAGGGGACGGGGAAAAACTGTTTTTT. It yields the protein CASTPRTGDGEKLFF.

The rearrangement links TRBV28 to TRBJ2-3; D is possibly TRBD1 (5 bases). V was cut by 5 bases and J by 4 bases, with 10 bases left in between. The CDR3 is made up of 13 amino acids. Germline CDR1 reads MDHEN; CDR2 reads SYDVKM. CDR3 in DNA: TGTGCCAGCAGTGAGGCAGGGCCAGATACGCAGTATTTT. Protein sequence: CASSEAGPDTQYF.

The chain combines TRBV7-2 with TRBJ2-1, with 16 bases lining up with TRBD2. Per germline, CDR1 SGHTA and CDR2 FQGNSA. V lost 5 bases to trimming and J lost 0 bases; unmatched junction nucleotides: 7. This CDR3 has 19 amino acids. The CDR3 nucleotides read TGTGCCAGCAGCCACCGGGGACTAGCGGGAGGGAGCTCCTACAATGAGCAGTTCTTC. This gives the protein CASSHRGLAGGSSYNEQFF.

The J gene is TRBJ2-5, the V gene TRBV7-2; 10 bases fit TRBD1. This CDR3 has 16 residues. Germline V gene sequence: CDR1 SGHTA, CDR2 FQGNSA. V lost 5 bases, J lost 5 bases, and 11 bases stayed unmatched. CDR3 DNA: TGTGCCAGCAGCCCCCGACAGGGGGCGTTTGGTGAGACCCAGTACTTC. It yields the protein CASSPRQGAFGETQYF.

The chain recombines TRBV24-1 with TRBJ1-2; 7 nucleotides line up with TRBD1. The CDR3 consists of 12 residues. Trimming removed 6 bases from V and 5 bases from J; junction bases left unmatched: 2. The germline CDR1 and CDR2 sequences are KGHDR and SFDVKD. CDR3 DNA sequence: TGTGCCACCAGTCGACAGGGTTATGGCTACACCTTC. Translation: CATSRQGYGYTF.

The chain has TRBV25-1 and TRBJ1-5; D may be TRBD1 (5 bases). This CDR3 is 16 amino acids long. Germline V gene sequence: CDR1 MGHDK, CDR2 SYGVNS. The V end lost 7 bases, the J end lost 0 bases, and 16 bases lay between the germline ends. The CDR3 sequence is CASKPRRGLSNQPQHF. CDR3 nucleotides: TGTGCCAGCAAACCTAGGCGGGGACTTAGCAATCAGCCCCAGCATTTT.

The CDR3 region is CASSKREDYGYTF. CDR3 bases: TGTGCCAGCTCCAAGAGGGAGGACTATGGCTACACCTTC. The rearrangement uses TRBV3-1 (or the pseudogene TRBV3-2) and TRBJ1-2; no firm D call. V was clipped by 8 bases and J by 3 bases, with 13 bases between them. The germline gives CDR1 LGHDT, CDR2 YNNKEL (reference sequence). The CDR3 has 13 amino acids.

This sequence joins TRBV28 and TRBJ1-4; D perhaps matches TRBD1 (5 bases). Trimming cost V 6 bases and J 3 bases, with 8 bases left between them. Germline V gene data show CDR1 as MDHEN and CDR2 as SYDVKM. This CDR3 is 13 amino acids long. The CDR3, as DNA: TGTGCCAGCAGGGGACTATCTAATGAAAAACTGTTTTTT. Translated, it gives CASRGLSNEKLFF.

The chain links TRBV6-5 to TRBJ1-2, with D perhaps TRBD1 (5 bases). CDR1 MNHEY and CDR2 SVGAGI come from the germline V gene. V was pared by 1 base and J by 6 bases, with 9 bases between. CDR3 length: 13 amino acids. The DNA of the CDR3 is TGTGCCAGCAGTTACTTACCCAGGGATGGCTACACCTTC. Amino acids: CASSYLPRDGYTF.

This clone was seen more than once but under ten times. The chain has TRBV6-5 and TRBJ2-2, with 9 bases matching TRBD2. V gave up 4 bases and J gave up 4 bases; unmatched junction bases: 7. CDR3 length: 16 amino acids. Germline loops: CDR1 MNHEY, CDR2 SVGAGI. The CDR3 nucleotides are TGTGCCAGCAGTTTCGGGACTAGCTTTGGCACCGGGGAGCTGTTTTTT. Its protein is CASSFGTSFGTGELFF.

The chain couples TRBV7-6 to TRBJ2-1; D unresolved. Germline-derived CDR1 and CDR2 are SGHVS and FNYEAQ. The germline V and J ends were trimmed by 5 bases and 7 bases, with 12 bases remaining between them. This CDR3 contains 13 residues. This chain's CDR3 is CASSLPTRNEQFF. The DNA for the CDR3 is TGTGCCAGCAGCCTCCCGACTCGGAATGAGCAGTTCTTC.

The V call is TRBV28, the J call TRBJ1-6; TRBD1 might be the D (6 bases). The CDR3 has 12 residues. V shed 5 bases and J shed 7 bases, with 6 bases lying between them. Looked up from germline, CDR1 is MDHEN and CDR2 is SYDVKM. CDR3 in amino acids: CASSDRNSPLHF. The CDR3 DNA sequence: TGTGCCAGCAGTGACAGGAATTCACCCCTCCACTTT.

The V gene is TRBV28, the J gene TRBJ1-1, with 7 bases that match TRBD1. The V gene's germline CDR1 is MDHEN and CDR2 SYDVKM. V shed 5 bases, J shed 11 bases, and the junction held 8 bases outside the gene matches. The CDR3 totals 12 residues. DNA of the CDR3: TGTGCCAGCAGTGAAGACAGGGTTGAGGCTTTCTTT. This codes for CASSEDRVEAFF. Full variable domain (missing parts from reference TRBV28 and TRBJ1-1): DVKVTQSSRYLVKRTGEKVFLECVQDMDHENMFWYRQDPGLGLRLIYFSYDVKMKEKGDIPEGYSVSREKKERFSLILESASTNQTSMYLCASSEDRVEAFFGQGTRLTVV.

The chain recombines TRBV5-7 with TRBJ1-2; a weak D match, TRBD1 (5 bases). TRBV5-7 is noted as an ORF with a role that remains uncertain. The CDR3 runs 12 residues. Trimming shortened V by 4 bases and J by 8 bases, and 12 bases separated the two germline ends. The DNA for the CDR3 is TGTGCCAGCAGCACCGGGACTCGCGGCTACACCTTC. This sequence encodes CASSTGTRGYTF.